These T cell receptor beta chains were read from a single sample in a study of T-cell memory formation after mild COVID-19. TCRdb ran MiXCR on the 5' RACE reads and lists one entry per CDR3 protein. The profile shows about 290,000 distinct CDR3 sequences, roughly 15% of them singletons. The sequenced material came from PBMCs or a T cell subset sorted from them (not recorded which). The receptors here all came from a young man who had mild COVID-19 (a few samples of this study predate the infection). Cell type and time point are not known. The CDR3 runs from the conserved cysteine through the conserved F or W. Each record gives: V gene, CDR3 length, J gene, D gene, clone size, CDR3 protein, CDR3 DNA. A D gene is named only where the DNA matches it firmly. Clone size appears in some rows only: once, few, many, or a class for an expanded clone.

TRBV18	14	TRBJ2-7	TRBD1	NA	CASSLLGQGGEQYF	TGTGCCAGCTCACTCCTAGGACAGGGAGGCGAGCAGTACTTC
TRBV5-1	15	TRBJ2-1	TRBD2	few	CASSVGGNSYNEQFF	TGCGCCAGCAGCGTGGGGGGGAACTCCTACAATGAGCAGTTCTTC
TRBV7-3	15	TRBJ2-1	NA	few	CASSLGLGGYNEQFF	TGTGCCAGCAGCTTAGGACTTGGGGGGTATAATGAGCAGTTCTTC
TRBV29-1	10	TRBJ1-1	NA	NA	CSALEGGAFF	TGCAGCGCGCTGGAGGGAGGAGCTTTCTTT
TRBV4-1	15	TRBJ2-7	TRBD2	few	CASSQVTSGSYEQYF	TGCGCCAGCAGCCAAGTGACTAGCGGCTCCTACGAGCAGTACTTC
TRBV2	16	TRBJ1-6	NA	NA	CASGSRPNAYNSPLHF	TGTGCCAGCGGGTCCAGACCCAACGCCTATAATTCACCCCTCCACTTT
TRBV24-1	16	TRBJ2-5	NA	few	CATSERGLGQQETQYF	TGTGCCACCAGTGAGAGGGGATTGGGACAACAAGAGACCCAGTACTTC
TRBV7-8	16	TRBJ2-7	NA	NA	CASSSGISPGTYEQYF	TGTGCCAGCAGCTCCGGAATCTCCCCAGGGACCTACGAGCAGTACTTC
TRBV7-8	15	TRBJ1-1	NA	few	CASAPNEGGRPEAFF	TGTGCCAGCGCGCCCAACGAGGGAGGCCGACCTGAAGCTTTCTTT
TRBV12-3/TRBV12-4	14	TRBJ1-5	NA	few	CASSFWGRDQPQHF	TGTGCCAGCAGTTTTTGGGGGCGGGATCAGCCCCAGCATTTT
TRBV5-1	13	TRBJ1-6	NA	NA	CASSSTYNSPLHF	TGCGCCAGCAGCTCTACATATAATTCACCCCTCCACTTT
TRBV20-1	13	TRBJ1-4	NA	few	CSADIDRHEKLFF	TGCAGTGCTGACATCGACCGTCATGAAAAACTGTTTTTT
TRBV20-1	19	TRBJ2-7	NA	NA	CSASAKQGSTYEGVLEQYF	TGCAGTGCTAGCGCCAAGCAGGGGTCTACCTACGAGGGGGTTCTTGAGCAGTACTTC
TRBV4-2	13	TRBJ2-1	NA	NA	CASSGGAGLLPFF	TGTGCCAGCAGCGGGGGGGCTGGACTGCTTCCGTTCTTC
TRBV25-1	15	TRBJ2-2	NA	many	CASSSTTANTGELFF	TGTGCCAGCAGCTCCACGACGGCGAACACCGGGGAGCTGTTTTTT
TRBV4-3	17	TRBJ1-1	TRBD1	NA	CASSQDIATGTGTEAFF	TGCGCCAGCAGCCAAGATATTGCGACAGGGACGGGCACTGAAGCTTTCTTT
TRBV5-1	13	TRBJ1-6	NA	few	CASSQDGDSPLHF	TGCGCCAGCAGCCAAGACGGGGATTCACCCCTCCACTTT
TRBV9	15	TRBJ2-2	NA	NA	CASSVGVFSTGELFF	TGTGCCAGCAGCGTAGGCGTCTTTTCCACCGGGGAGCTGTTTTTT
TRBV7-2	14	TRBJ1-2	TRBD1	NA	CASSPQGGQYGYTF	TGTGCCAGCAGCCCCCAGGGGGGTCAATATGGCTACACCTTC
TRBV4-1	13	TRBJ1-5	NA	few	CASSRQDGQPQHF	TGCGCCAGCAGCCGACAGGACGGTCAGCCCCAGCATTTT
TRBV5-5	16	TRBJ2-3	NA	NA	CASSLVSHPSTDTQYF	TGTGCCAGCAGCTTGGTTTCCCATCCCAGCACAGATACGCAGTATTTT
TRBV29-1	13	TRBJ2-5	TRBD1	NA	CSARQGDLETQYF	TGCAGCGCGAGACAGGGGGACTTGGAGACCCAGTACTTC
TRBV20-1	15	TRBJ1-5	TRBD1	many	CSARERDRFNQPQHF	TGCAGTGCTAGAGAAAGGGACAGGTTCAATCAGCCCCAGCATTTT
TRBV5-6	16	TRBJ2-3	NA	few	CASSSFPGQTRGTQYF	TGTGCCAGCAGCTCCTTCCCGGGCCAGACCAGGGGTACGCAGTATTTT
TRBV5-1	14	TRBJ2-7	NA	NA	CASSPFSASYEQYF	TGCGCCAGCAGCCCTTTCTCGGCCTCCTACGAGCAGTACTTC
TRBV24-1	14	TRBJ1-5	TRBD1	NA	CATSDGAGGQPQHF	TGTGCCACCAGTGATGGGGCAGGGGGACAGCCCCAGCATTTT
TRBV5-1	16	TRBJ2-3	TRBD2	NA	CASSLTSGVNLGTQYF	TGCGCCAGCAGCCTGACTAGCGGGGTTAATCTAGGTACGCAGTATTTT
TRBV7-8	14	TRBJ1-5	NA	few	CASSPGSSNQPQHF	TGTGCCAGCTCGCCCGGGAGTAGCAATCAGCCCCAGCATTTT
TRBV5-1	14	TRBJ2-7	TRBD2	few	CASSPGGTVYEQYF	TGCGCCAGCAGCCCGGGGGGAACGGTCTACGAGCAGTACTTC
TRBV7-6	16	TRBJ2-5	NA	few	CASSFLTGTREETQYF	TGTGCCAGCAGCTTCCTAACCGGGACCCGAGAAGAGACCCAGTACTTC
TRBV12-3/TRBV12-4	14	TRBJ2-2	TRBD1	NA	CASSRDRGSGELFF	TGTGCCAGCAGTCGGGACAGGGGGTCCGGGGAGCTGTTTTTT